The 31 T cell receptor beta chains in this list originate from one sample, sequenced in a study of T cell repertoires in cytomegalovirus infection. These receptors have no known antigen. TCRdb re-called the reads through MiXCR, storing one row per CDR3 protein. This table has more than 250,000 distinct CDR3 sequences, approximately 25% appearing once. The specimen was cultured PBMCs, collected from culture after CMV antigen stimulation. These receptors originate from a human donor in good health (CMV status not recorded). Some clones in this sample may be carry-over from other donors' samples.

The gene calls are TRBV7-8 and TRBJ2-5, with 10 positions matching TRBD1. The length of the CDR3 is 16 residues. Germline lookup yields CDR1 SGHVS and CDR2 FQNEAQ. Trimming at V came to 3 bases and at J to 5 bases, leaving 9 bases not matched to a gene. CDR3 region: CASSFTDRGFLETQYF. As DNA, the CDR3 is TGTGCCAGCAGCTTTACGGACAGGGGGTTTCTGGAGACCCAGTACTTC.

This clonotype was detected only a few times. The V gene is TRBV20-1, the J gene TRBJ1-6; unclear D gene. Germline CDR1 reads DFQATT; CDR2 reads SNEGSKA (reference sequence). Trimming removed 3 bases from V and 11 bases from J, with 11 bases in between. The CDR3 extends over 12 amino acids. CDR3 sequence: CSASNRRAPLHF. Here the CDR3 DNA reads TGCAGTGCTAGTAACAGACGGGCACCCCTCCACTTT.

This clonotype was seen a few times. The CDR3 DNA reads TGTGCCAGCAGTTCGGACAGGGAGGGTGGCAATGAGCAGTTCTTC. Translation: CASSSDREGGNEQFF. This chain joins TRBV28 and TRBJ2-1; perhaps TRBD1 as D (8 bases). Germline V gives CDR1 MDHEN, CDR2 SYDVKM. V gave up 4 bases and J gave up 6 bases, with 16 bases separating them. CDR3 size: 15 residues.

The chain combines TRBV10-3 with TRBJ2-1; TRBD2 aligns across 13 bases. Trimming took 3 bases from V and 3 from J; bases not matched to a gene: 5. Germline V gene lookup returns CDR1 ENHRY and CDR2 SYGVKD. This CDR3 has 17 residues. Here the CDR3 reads CAISEGRTSGSYNEQFF. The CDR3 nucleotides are TGTGCCATCAGTGAAGGTAGGACTAGCGGGAGCTACAATGAGCAGTTCTTC.

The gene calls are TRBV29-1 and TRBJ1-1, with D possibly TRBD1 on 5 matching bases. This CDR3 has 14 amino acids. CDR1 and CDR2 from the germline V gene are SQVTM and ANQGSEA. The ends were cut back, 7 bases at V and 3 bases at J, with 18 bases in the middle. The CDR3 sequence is CSATGGGGDTEAFF. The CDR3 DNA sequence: TGCAGCGCGACGGGGGGGGGGGGGGACACTGAAGCTTTCTTT.

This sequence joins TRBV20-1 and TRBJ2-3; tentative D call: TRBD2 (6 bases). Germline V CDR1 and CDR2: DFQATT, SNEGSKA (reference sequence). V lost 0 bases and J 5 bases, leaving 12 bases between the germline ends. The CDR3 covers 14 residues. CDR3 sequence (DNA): TGCAGTGCTAGAGATGGCGGGACGGTAGATACGCAGTATTTT. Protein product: CSARDGGTVDTQYF.

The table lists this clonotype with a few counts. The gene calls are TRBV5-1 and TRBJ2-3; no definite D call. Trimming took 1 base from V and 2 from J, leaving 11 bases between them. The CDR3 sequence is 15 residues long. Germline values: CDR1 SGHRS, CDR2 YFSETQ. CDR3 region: CASSLIGRTTDTQYF. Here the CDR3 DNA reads TGCGCCAGCAGCTTGATCGGAAGGACCACAGATACGCAGTATTTT.

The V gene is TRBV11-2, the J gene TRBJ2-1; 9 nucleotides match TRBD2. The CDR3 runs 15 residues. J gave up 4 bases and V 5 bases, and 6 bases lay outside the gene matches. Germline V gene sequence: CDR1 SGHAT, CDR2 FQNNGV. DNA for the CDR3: TGTGCCAGCAGCCCCCGACTAGCGGTGTACAATGAGCAGTTCTTC. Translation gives CASSPRLAVYNEQFF.

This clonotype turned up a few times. CDR3 protein: CASSLALTSFVRELFF. As DNA, the CDR3 is TGTGCCAGCAGCTTAGCGCTAACTAGCTTCGTTAGGGAGCTGTTTTTT. V is TRBV7-2 and J is TRBJ2-2, with a weak D call TRBD2 (6 bases). The V gene lost 0 bases and the J gene lost 9 bases, with 17 bases spanning the gap. Per germline, CDR1 SGHTA and CDR2 FQGNSA. The CDR3 length is 16 residues.

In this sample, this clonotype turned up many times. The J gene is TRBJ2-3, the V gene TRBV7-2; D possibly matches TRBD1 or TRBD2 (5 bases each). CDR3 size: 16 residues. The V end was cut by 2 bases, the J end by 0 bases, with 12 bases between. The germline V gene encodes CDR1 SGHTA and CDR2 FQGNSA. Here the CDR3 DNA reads TGTGCCAGCAGCTTATGGGGACCGACTAGCACAGATACGCAGTATTTT. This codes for CASSLWGPTSTDTQYF.

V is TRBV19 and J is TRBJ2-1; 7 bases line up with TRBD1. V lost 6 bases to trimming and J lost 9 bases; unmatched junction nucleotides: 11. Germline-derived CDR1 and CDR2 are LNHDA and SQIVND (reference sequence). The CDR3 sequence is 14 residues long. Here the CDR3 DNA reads TGTGCCAGTAGGCCCGGGACAGTTGTCGGTGAGCAGTTCTTC. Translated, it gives CASRPGTVVGEQFF.

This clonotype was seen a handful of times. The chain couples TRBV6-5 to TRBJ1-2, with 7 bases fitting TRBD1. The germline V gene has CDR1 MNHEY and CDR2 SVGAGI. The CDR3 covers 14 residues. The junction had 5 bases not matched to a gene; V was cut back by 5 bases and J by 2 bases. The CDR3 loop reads CASSRQGTNYGYTF. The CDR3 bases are TGTGCCAGCAGTCGACAGGGAACAAACTATGGCTACACCTTC.

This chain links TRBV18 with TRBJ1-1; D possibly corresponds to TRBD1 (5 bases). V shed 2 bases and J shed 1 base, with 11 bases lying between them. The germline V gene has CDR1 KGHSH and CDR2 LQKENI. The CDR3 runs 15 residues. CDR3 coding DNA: TGTGCCAGCTCACCAGTGACAGAGAAGAACACTGAAGCTTTCTTT. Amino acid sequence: CASSPVTEKNTEAFF.

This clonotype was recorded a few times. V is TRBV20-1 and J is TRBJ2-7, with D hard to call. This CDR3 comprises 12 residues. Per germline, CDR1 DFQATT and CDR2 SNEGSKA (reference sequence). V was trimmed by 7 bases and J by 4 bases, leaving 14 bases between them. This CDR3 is CSDIGLRYEQYV. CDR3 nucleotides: TGCAGTGACATCGGGCTTAGGTACGAGCAGTACGTC.

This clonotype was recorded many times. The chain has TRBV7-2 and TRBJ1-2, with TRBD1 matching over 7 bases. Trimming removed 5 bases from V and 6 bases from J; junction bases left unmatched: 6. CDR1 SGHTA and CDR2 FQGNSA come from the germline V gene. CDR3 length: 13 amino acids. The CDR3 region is CASSPRQGDGYTF. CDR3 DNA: TGTGCCAGCAGCCCCCGACAGGGCGATGGCTACACCTTC.

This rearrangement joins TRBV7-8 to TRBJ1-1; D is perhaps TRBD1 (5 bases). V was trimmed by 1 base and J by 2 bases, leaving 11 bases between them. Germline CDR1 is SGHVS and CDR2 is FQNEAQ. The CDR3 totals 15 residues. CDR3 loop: CASSLVRGDNTEAFF. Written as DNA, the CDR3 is TGTGCCAGCAGCTTAGTCCGGGGGGATAACACTGAAGCTTTCTTT.

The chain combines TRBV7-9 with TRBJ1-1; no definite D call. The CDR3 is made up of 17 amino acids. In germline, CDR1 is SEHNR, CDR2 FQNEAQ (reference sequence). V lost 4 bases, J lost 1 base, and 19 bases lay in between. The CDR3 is CASSSIPRPAANTEAFF. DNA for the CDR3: TGTGCCAGCAGCTCGATACCCAGGCCGGCGGCGAACACTGAAGCTTTCTTT.

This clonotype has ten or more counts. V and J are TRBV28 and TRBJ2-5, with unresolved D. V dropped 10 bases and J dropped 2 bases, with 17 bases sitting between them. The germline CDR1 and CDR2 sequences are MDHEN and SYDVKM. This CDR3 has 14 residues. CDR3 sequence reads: CATVPAADQETQYF. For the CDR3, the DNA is TGTGCCACCGTCCCGGCGGCGGATCAAGAGACCCAGTACTTC. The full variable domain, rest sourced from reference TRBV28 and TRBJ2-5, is DVKVTQSSRYLVKRTGEKVFLECVQDMDHENMFWYRQDPGLGLRLIYFSYDVKMKEKGDIPEGYSVSREKKERFSLILESASTNQTSMYLCATVPAADQETQYFGPGTRLLVL.

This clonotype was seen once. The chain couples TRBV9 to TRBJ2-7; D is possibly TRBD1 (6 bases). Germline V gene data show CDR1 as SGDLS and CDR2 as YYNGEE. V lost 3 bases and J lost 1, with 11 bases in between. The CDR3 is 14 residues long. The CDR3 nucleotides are TGTGCCAGCAGCGCCACAGGGTCGTCCTACGAGCAGTACTTC. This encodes CASSATGSSYEQYF.

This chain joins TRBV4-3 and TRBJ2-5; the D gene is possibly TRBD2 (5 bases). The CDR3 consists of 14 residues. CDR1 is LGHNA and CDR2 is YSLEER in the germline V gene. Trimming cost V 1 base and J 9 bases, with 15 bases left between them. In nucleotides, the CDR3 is TGCGCCAGCAGCCAAGTACCAGATACGGAGGCCCAGTACTTC. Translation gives CASSQVPDTEAQYF.

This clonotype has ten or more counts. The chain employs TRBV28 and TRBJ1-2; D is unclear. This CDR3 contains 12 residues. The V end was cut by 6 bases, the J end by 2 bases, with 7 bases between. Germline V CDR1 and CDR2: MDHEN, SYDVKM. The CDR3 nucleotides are TGTGCCAGCAGCTTGGGAAACTATGGCTACACCTTC. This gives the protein CASSLGNYGYTF.

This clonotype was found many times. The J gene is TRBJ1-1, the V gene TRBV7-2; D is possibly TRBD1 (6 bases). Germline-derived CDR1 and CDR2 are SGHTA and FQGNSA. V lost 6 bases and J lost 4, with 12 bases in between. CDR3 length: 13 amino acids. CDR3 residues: CASSSGQTTEAFF. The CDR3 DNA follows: TGTGCCAGCAGTTCTGGACAGACCACTGAAGCTTTCTTT.

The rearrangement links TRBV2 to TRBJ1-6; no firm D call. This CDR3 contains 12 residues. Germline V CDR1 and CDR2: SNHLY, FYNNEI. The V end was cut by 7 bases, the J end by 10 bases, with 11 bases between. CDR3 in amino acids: CASTPVVSPLHF. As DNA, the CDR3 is TGTGCCAGCACCCCGGTTGTATCACCCCTCCACTTT.

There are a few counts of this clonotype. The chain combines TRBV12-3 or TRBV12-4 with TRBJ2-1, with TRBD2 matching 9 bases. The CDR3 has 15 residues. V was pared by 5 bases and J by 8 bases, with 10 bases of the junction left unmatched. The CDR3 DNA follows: TGTGCCAGCAGTCCGACTAGCGGAGGTAACTATGAGCAGTTCTTC. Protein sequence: CASSPTSGGNYEQFF.

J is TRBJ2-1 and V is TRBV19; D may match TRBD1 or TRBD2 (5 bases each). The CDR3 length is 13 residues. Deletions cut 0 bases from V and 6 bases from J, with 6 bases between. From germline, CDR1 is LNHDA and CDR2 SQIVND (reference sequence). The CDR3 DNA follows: TGTGCCAGTAGTATAGATGGGGGCAATGAGCAGTTCTTC. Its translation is CASSIDGGNEQFF. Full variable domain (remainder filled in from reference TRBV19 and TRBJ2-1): DGGITQSPKYLFRKEGQNVTLSCEQNLNHDAMYWYRQDPGQGLRLIYYSQIVNDFQKGDIAEGYSVSREKKESFPLTVTSAQKNPTAFYLCASSIDGGNEQFFGPGTRLTVL.

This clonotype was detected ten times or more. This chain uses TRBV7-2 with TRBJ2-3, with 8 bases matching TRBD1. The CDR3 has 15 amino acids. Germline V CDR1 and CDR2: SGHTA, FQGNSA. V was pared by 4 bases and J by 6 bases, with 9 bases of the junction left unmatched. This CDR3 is CASSSGQGPGDTQYF. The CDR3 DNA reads TGTGCCAGCAGCTCCGGACAGGGCCCAGGTGATACGCAGTATTTT.

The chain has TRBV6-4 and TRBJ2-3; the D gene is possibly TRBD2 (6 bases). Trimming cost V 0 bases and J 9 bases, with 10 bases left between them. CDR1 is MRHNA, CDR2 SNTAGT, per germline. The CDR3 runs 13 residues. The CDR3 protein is CASSDSGGVTQYF. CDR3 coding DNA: TGTGCCAGCAGTGACTCCGGGGGAGTGACGCAGTATTTT.

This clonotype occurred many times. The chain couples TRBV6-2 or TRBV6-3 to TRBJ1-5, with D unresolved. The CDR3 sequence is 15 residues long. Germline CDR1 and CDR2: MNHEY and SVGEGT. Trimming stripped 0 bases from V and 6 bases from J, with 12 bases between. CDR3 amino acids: CASSYSSWGFQPQHF. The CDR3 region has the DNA TGTGCCAGCAGTTACTCGAGTTGGGGATTTCAGCCCCAGCATTTT.

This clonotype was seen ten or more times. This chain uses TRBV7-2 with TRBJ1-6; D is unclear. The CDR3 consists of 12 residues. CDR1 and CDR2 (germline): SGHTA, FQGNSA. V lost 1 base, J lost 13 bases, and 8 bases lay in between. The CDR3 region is CASSLDVAPLHF. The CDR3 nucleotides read TGTGCCAGCAGCTTAGACGTGGCGCCCCTCCACTTT.

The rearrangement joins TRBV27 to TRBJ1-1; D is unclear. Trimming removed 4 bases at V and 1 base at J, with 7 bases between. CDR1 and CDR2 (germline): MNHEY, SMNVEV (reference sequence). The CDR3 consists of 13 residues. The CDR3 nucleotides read TGTGCCAGCAGTTCCACACAGAACACTGAAGCTTTCTTT. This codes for CASSSTQNTEAFF.

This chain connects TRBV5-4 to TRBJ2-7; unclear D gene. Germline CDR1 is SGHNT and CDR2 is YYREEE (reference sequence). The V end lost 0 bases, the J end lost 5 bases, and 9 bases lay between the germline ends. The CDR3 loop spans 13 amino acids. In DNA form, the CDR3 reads TGTGCCAGCAGCTTGGTAGGGATCGACGAGCAGTACTTC. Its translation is CASSLVGIDEQYF.